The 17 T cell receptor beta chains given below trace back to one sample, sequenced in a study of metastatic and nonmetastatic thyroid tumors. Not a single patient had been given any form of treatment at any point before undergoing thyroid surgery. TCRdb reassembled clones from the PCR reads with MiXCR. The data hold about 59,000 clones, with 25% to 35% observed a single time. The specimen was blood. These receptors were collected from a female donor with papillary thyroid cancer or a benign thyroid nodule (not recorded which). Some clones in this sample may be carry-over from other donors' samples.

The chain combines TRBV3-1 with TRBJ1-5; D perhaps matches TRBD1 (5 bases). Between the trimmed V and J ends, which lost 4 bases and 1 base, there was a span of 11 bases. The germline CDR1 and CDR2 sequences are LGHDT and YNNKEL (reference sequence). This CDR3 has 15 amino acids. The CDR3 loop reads CASSPREGSNQPQHF. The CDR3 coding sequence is TGTGCCAGCAGCCCTCGCGAGGGGAGCAATCAGCCCCAGCATTTT.

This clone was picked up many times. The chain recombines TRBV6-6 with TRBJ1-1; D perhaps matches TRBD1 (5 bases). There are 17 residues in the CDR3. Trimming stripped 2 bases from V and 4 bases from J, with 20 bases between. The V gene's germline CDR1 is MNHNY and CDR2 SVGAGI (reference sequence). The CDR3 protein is CASSYGMGDRGFTEAFF. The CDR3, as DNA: TGTGCCAGCAGTTACGGGATGGGGGATAGGGGCTTCACTGAAGCTTTCTTT.

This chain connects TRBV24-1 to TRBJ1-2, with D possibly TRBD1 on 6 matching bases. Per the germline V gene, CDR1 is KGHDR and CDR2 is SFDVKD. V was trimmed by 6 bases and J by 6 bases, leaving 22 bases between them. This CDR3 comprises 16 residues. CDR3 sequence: CATSHSRGGVYNGYTF. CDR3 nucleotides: TGTGCCACCAGTCATTCGCGGGGGGGCGTCTATAATGGCTACACCTTC.

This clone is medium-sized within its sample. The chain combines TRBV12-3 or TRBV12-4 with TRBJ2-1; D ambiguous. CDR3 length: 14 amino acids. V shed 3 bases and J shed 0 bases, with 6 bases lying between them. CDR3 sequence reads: CASSLASSYNEQFF. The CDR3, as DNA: TGTGCCAGCAGTTTGGCTAGCTCCTACAATGAGCAGTTCTTC.

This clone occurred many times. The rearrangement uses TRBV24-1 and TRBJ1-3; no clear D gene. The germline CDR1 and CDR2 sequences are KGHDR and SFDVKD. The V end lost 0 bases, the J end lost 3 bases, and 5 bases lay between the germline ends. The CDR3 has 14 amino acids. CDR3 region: CATSDLNSGNTIYF. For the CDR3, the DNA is TGTGCCACCAGTGATTTGAACAGTGGAAACACCATATATTTT.

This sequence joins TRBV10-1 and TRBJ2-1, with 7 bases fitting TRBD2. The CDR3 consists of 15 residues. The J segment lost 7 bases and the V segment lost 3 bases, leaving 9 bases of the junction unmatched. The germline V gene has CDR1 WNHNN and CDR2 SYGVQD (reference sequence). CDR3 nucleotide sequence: TGCGCCAGCAGTGAAGGGACTACGCCAATGAATGAGCAGTTCTTC. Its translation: CASSEGTTPMNEQFF.

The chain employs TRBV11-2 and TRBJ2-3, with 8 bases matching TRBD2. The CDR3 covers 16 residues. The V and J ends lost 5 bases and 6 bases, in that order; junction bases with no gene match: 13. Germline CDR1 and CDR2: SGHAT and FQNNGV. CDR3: CASSPSPAGAWDTQYF. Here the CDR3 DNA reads TGTGCCAGCAGCCCAAGCCCAGCGGGGGCATGGGATACGCAGTATTTT. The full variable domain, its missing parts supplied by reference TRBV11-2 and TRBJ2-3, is EAGVAQSPRYKIIEKRQSVAFWCNPISGHATLYWYQQILGQGPKLLIQFQNNGVVDDSQLPKDRFSAERLKGVDSTLKIQPAKLEDSAVYLCASSPSPAGAWDTQYFGPGTRLTVL.

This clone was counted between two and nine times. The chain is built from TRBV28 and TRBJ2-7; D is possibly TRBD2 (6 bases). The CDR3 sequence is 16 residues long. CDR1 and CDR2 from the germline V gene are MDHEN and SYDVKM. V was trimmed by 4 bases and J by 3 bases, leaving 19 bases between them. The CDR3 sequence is CASSSLSGTLIYEQYF. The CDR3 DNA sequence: TGTGCCAGCAGTTCTCTCTCCGGGACTCTCATCTACGAGCAGTACTTC.

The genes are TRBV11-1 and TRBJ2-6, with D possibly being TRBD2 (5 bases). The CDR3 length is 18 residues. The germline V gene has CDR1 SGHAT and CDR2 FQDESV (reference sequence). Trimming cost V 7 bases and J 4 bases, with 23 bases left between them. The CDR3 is CASTPGGGGRTGANVLTF. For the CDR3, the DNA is TGTGCCAGCACCCCAGGAGGTGGAGGCCGGACCGGGGCCAACGTCCTGACTTTC.

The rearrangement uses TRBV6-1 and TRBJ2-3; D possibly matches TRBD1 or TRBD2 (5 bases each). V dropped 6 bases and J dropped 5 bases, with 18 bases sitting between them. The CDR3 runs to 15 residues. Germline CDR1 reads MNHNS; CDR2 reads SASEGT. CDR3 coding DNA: TGTGCCAGCAGCGCCTCCACGGGGCAAGTAGATACGCAGTATTTT. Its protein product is CASSASTGQVDTQYF.

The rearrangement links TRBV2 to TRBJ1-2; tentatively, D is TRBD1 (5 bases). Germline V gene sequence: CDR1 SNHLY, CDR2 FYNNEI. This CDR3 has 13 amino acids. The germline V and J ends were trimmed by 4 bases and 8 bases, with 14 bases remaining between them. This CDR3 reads CASSAGPAGGYTF. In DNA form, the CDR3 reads TGTGCCAGCAGTGCGGGGCCAGCAGGAGGCTACACCTTC. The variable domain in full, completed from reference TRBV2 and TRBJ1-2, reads EPEVTQTPSHQVTQMGQEVILRCVPISNHLYFYWYRQILGQKVEFLVSFYNNEISEKSEIFDDQFSVERPDGSNFTLKIRSTKLEDSAMYFCASSAGPAGGYTFGSGTRLTVV.

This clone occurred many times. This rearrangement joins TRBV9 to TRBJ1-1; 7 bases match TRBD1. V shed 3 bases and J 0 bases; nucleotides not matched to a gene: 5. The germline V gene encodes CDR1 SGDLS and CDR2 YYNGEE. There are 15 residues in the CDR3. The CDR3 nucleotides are TGTGCCAGCAGCGCTCCGACAGGGTTGAACACTGAAGCTTTCTTT. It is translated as CASSAPTGLNTEAFF.

In DNA form, the CDR3 reads TGTGCTACCCGTGGAGGGGCCCCGGACGAGCAGTACTTC. This codes for CATRGGAPDEQYF. J is TRBJ2-7 and V is TRBV12-5, with a possible D match to TRBD2 (6 bases). Germline loops: CDR1 LGHNT, CDR2 FRNRAP. This CDR3 contains 13 residues. The ends were cut back, 10 bases at V and 5 bases at J, with 18 bases in the middle.

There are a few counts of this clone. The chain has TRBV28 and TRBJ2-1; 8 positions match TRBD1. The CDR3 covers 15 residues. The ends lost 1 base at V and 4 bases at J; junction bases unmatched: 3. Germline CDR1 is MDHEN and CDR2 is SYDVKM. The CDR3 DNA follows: TGTGCCAGCAGTTTATACGGGACAGGTTACAATGAGCAGTTCTTC. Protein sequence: CASSLYGTGYNEQFF.

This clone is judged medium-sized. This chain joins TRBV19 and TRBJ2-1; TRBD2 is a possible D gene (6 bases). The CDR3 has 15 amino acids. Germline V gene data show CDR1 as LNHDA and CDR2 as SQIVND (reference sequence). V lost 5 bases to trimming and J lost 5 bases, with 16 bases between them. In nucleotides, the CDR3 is TGTGCCAGTAGTCCCGGGACTGTAATTGACAATGAGCAGTTCTTC. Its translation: CASSPGTVIDNEQFF.

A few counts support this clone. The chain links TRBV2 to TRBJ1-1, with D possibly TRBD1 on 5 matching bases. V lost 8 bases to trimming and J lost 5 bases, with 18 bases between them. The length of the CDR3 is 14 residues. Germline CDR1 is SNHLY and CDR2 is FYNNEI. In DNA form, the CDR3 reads TGTGCCAGCTGCAGGGACTCCAGTGTTACTGAAGCTTTCTTT. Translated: CASCRDSSVTEAFF.

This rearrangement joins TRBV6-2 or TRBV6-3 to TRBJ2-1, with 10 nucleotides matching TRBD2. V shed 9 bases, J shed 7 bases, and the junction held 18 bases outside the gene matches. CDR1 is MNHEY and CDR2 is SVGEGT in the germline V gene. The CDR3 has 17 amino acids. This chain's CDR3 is CASTAGGPAFLINEQFF. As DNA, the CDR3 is TGTGCCAGTACAGCGGGAGGGCCTGCTTTTTTGATTAATGAGCAGTTCTTC.